The 22 T cell receptor beta chains reported below all come from one sample, sequenced in a study of blood T cell repertoires in COVID-19. Assay used: immunoSEQ multiplex PCR; TCRdb lists only in-frame clones, some missing. This table has roughly 80,000 clones, 84% appearing once. The specimen sequenced was peripheral blood. These receptors were collected from a middle-aged man with acute or convalescent COVID-19.

V usage is TRBV14 and J usage is TRBJ1-4; D perhaps matches TRBD1 (5 bases). There are 16 residues in the CDR3. Germline values: CDR1 SGHDN, CDR2 FVKESK. With 4 bases removed from V and 6 bases from J, the gap between germline ends came to 18 bases. CDR3 loop: CASSPWTSSKHEKLFF. DNA of the CDR3: TGTGCCAGCAGCCCCTGGACAAGCTCAAAGCATGAAAAACTGTTTTTT. The full variable domain, in which reference TRBV14 and TRBJ1-4 provide the parts outside the CDR3, is EAGVTQFPSHSVIEKGQTVTLRCDPISGHDNLYWYRRVMGKEIKFLLHFVKESKQDESGMPNNRFLAERTGGTYSTLKVQPAELEDSGVYFCASSPWTSSKHEKLFFGSGTQLSVL.

The V and J genes are TRBV3-1 (or the pseudogene TRBV3-2) and TRBJ1-2, with TRBD1 as a possible D gene (6 bases). Between the trimmed V and J ends, which lost 0 bases and 2 bases, there was a span of 13 bases. Germline V gives CDR1 LGHDT, CDR2 YNNKEL (reference sequence). This CDR3 region has 16 residues. In nucleotides, the CDR3 is TGTGCCAGCAGCCAAGACCCCGGGAGGGGGAACTATGGCTACACCTTC. Protein product: CASSQDPGRGNYGYTF.

The J gene is TRBJ1-1, the V gene TRBV5-1; D may be TRBD1 (6 bases). This CDR3 comprises 14 residues. Germline V gene data show CDR1 as SGHRS and CDR2 as YFSETQ. The V and J ends lost 4 bases and 1 base respectively, with 11 bases between them. CDR3 nucleotide sequence: TGCGCCAGCAGCGGAATACAGGGGAACACTGAAGCTTTCTTT. It is translated as CASSGIQGNTEAFF.

There are a few counts of this clone. The gene calls are TRBV2 and TRBJ1-6; the D gene is possibly TRBD1 (6 bases). Germline V gives CDR1 SNHLY, CDR2 FYNNEI. CDR3 length equals 13 residues. Trimming removed 7 bases from V and 10 bases from J, with 14 bases in between. CDR3 region: CASMARGRSPLHF. The CDR3 coding sequence is TGTGCCAGCATGGCCAGGGGTCGGTCACCCCTCCACTTT.

V gene TRBV5-4 combines with J gene TRBJ2-3; D possibly corresponds to TRBD1 (6 bases). Per germline, CDR1 SGHNT and CDR2 YYREEE (reference sequence). V dropped 4 bases and J dropped 3 bases, with 9 bases sitting between them. The CDR3 consists of 13 residues. The CDR3 coding sequence is TGTGCCAGCAGCGATCAGGGGACAGATACGCAGTATTTT. Amino acid sequence: CASSDQGTDTQYF.

The genes are TRBV29-1 and TRBJ2-7; D remains unclear. V gave up 4 bases and J gave up 2 bases, with 12 bases separating them. The germline gives CDR1 SQVTM, CDR2 ANQGSEA. The length of the CDR3 is 13 residues. This chain's CDR3 is CSVAAASTYEQYF. The CDR3 DNA follows: TGCAGCGTTGCGGCGGCGTCTACCTACGAGCAGTACTTC.

The chain links TRBV30 to TRBJ2-7; D is ambiguous. CDR1 and CDR2 (germline): GTSNPN, SVGIG (reference sequence). This CDR3 region has 13 residues. V dropped 0 bases and J dropped 0 bases, with 6 bases sitting between them. In nucleotides, the CDR3 is TGTGCCTGGAGTGTGGCTCTCTCCTACGAGCAGTACTTC. This sequence encodes CAWSVALSYEQYF.

J is TRBJ2-5 and V is TRBV7-9; 9 positions match TRBD1. This CDR3 region has 15 residues. The J segment lost 3 bases and the V segment lost 4 bases, leaving 6 bases of the junction unmatched. Germline CDR1 and CDR2: SEHNR and FQNEAQ (reference sequence). The CDR3 spells CASSSPGQGKETQYF. CDR3 sequence (DNA): TGTGCCAGCAGCTCGCCTGGACAGGGGAAAGAGACCCAGTACTTC.

The DNA for the CDR3 is TGTGCCAGCAGTGAACTAGCGGGGAAAATTTACGAGCAGTACTTC. Its protein is CASSELAGKIYEQYF. The gene calls are TRBV25-1 and TRBJ2-7, with TRBD2 identical over 9 bases. The CDR3 is 15 residues long. The germline gives CDR1 MGHDK, CDR2 SYGVNS. J was trimmed by 4 bases and V by 2 bases; bases with no gene match: 6.

The chain has TRBV6-5 and TRBJ1-4; 7 bases agree with TRBD1. V was pared by 5 bases and J by 5 bases, with 8 bases of the junction left unmatched. CDR1 is MNHEY and CDR2 is SVGAGI in the germline V gene. The CDR3 is 15 residues long. Here the CDR3 DNA reads TGTGCCAGCAGTCCTCAGGGGGGTACAAATGAAAAACTGTTTTTT. Its protein is CASSPQGGTNEKLFF.

The chain links TRBV5-1 to TRBJ1-2; D remains unclear. With 3 bases removed from V and 2 bases from J, the gap between germline ends came to 8 bases. Germline CDR1 is SGHRS and CDR2 is YFSETQ. The CDR3 has 13 residues. CDR3 DNA: TGCGCCAGCAGCTCAGGAGGCAACTATGGCTACACCTTC. Translation gives CASSSGGNYGYTF.

The chain couples TRBV7-8 to TRBJ1-4; TRBD1 matches 8 bases. With 3 bases clipped from V and 1 base from J, the junction kept 4 bases outside the gene matches. Looked up from germline, CDR1 is SGHVS and CDR2 is FQNEAQ. The CDR3 length is 16 residues. CDR3: CASSLRQGLTNEKLFF. Written as DNA, the CDR3 is TGTGCCAGCAGCTTGAGACAGGGGTTAACTAATGAAAAACTGTTTTTT.

The rearrangement joins TRBV9 to TRBJ1-1, with a tentative D call TRBD1 (5 bases). V was clipped by 3 bases and J by 2 bases, with 14 bases between them. The CDR3 totals 15 residues. The germline V gene has CDR1 SGDLS and CDR2 YYNGEE. The CDR3 DNA follows: TGTGCCAGCAGCGCTCTCTCGGGGGTAAACACTGAAGCTTTCTTT. Translated, it gives CASSALSGVNTEAFF.

The chain joins TRBV5-1 to TRBJ1-1; D is perhaps TRBD1 (6 bases). Trimming removed 6 bases at V and 4 bases at J, with 13 bases between. This CDR3 has 13 amino acids. Germline CDR1 is SGHRS and CDR2 is YFSETQ. In nucleotides, the CDR3 is TGCGCCAGCAAACAGGGTTCGGCCACTGAAGCTTTCTTT. This codes for CASKQGSATEAFF.

The chain is built from TRBV12-3 or TRBV12-4 and TRBJ2-1; tentatively, D is TRBD1 (6 bases). The CDR3 sequence is 12 residues long. The V end lost 5 bases, the J end lost 7 bases, and 9 bases lay between the germline ends. The CDR3 loop reads CASSLTGNEQFF. Written as DNA, the CDR3 is TGTGCCAGCAGTCTCACAGGGAATGAGCAGTTCTTC.

In DNA, the CDR3 is TGTGCCAGCAGCTTGGGGACAGGGAGATATTCACCCCTCCACTTT. It translates to CASSLGTGRYSPLHF. The gene calls are TRBV5-6 and TRBJ1-6; 8 nucleotides align to TRBD1. V shed 0 bases and J 8 bases; nucleotides not matched to a gene: 4. The CDR3 extends over 15 amino acids. Germline V lookup: CDR1 SGHDT, CDR2 YYEEEE.

The count of this clone is one. V gene TRBV7-2 combines with J gene TRBJ2-5; D is perhaps TRBD1 (6 bases). The CDR3 runs to 17 residues. With 5 bases removed from V and 5 bases from J, the gap between germline ends came to 24 bases. In germline, CDR1 is SGHTA, CDR2 FQGNSA. The CDR3 region is CASSLMGALSGRETQYF. The DNA of the CDR3 is TGTGCCAGCAGCCTGATGGGGGCCCTGAGCGGTCGGGAGACCCAGTACTTC.

J is TRBJ1-6 and V is TRBV30; D remains unclear. The CDR3 runs to 14 residues. Germline CDR1 and CDR2: GTSNPN and SVGIG (reference sequence). V was shortened by 3 bases and J by 0 bases, with 6 bases between the two germline ends. CDR3 DNA sequence: TGTGCCTGGAGGCTGAGCTCCTATAATTCACCCCTCCACTTT. Its translation: CAWRLSSYNSPLHF.

The rearrangement uses TRBV3-1 (or the pseudogene TRBV3-2) and TRBJ2-2, with 9 bases fitting TRBD2. The J segment lost 0 bases and the V segment lost 5 bases, leaving 4 bases of the junction unmatched. This CDR3 spans 16 amino acids. CDR1 and CDR2 (germline): LGHDT, YNNKEL (reference sequence). CDR3 DNA: TGTGCCAGCAGCAGGCGGGGGGGCCCGAACACCGGGGAGCTGTTTTTT. Translation gives CASSRRGGPNTGELFF.

This clone was observed once. V usage is TRBV27 and J usage is TRBJ2-3; D may be TRBD2 (6 bases). The CDR3 has 16 amino acids. Germline V gene lookup returns CDR1 MNHEY and CDR2 SMNVEV (reference sequence). V was pared by 5 bases and J by 4 bases, with 19 bases between. The CDR3 region is CASSTRLEDPSDTQYF. The CDR3 nucleotides read TGTGCCAGCAGTACCCGACTAGAAGATCCCTCAGATACGCAGTATTTT.

This chain joins TRBV9 and TRBJ2-7; D perhaps matches TRBD1 (6 bases). There are 15 residues in the CDR3. Per germline, CDR1 SGDLS and CDR2 YYNGEE. Trimming removed 3 bases from V and 2 bases from J, with 15 bases in between. Written as DNA, the CDR3 is TGTGCCAGCAGCGCCGGACAGTCTCTCACCTACGAGCAGTACTTC. As protein: CASSAGQSLTYEQYF.

The chain recombines TRBV19 with TRBJ1-3; 7 positions agree with TRBD1. Germline V lookup: CDR1 LNHDA, CDR2 SQIVND (reference sequence). With V trimmed by 4 bases and J by 0 bases, 3 bases remained unmatched. The CDR3 sequence is 15 residues long. As DNA, the CDR3 is TGTGCCAGTAGTAGAGGGGACAGCTCTGGAAACACCATATATTTT. Translated: CASSRGDSSGNTIYF.